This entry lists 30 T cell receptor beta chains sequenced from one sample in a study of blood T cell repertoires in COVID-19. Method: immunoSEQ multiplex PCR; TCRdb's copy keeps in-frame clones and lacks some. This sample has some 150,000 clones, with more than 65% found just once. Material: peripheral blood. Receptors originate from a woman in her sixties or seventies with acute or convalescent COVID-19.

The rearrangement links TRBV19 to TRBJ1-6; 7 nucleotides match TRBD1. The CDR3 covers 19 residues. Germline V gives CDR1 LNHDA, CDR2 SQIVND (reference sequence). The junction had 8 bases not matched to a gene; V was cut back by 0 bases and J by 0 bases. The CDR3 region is CASSIDAGTVSSYNSPLHF. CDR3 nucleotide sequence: TGTGCCAGTAGTATAGATGCTGGGACAGTTAGCTCCTATAATTCACCCCTCCACTTT.

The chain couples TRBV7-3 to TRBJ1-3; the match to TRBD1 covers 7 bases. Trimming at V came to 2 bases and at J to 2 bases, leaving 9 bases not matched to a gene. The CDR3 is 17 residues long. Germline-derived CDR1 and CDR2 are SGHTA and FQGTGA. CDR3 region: CASSLLALGTAGNTIYF. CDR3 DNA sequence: TGTGCCAGCAGCTTACTTGCCCTCGGGACAGCTGGAAACACCATATATTTT.

The CDR3 nucleotides read TGTGCCAGCAGCTTAGGACCGGAGACAGGGCGTACCTACGAGCAGTACTTC. It yields the protein CASSLGPETGRTYEQYF. The chain carries TRBV11-2 and TRBJ2-7, with 7 bases lining up with TRBD1. CDR3 length: 17 amino acids. Germline-derived CDR1 and CDR2 are SGHAT and FQNNGV. With V trimmed by 1 base and J by 2 bases, 11 bases remained unmatched.

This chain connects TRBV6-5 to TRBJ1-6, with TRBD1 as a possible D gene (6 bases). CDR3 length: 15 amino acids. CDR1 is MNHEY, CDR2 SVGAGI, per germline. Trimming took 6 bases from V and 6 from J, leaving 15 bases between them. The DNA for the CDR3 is TGTGCCAGCAGAAAAAACAGGGTCGGTAATTCACCCCTCCACTTT. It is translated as CASRKNRVGNSPLHF.

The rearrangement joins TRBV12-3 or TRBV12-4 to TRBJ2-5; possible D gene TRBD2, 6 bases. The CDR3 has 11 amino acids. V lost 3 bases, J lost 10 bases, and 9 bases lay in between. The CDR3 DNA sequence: TGTGCCAGCAGTTTGCGGCGGGACCAGTACTTC. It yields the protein CASSLRRDQYF.

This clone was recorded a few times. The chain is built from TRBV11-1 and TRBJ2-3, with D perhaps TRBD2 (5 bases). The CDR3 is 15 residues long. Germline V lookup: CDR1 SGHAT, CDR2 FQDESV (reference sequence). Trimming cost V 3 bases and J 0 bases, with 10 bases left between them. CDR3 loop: CASSLLRTSTDTQYF. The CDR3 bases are TGTGCCAGCAGCTTGCTCAGGACTAGCACAGATACGCAGTATTTT.

CDR3 protein: CASSLVGGQIYGYTF. The DNA of the CDR3 is TGTGCCAGCAGTTTAGTGGGGGGACAGATCTATGGCTACACCTTC. The V call is TRBV28, the J call TRBJ1-2, with TRBD1 matching over 7 bases. The CDR3 covers 15 residues. The germline CDR1 and CDR2 sequences are MDHEN and SYDVKM. V dropped 2 bases and J dropped 4; count of bases not matched to a gene: 7.

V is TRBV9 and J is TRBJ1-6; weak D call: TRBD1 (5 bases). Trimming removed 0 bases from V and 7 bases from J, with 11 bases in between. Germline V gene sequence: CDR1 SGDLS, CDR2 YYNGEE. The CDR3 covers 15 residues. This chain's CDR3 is CASSVASGRNSPLHF. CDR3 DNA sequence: TGTGCCAGCAGCGTAGCGTCAGGGCGCAATTCACCCCTCCACTTT.

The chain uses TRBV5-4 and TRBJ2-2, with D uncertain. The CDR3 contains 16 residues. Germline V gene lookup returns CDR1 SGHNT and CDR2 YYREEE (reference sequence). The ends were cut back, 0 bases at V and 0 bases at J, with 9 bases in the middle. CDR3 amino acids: CASSLAVTANTGELFF. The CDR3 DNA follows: TGTGCCAGCAGCTTGGCGGTGACTGCGAACACCGGGGAGCTGTTTTTT. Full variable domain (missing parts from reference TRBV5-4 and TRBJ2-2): ETGVTQSPTHLIKTRGQQVTLRCSSQSGHNTVSWYQQALGQGPQFIFQYYREEENGRGNFPPRFSGLQFPNYSSELNVNALELDDSALYLCASSLAVTANTGELFFGEGSRLTVL.

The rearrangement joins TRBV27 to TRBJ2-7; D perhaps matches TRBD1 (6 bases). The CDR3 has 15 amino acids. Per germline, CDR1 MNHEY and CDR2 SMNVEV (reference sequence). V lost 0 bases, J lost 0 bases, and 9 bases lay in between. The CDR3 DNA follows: TGTGCCAGCAGTTTATCCAGGGGCTACTCCTACGAGCAGTACTTC. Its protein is CASSLSRGYSYEQYF.

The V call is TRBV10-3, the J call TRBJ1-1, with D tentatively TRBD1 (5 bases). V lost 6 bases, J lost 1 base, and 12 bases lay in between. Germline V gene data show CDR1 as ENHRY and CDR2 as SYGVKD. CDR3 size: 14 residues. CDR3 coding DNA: TGTGCCATCAGGCCCTCGACAGCGAACACTGAAGCTTTCTTT. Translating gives CAIRPSTANTEAFF.

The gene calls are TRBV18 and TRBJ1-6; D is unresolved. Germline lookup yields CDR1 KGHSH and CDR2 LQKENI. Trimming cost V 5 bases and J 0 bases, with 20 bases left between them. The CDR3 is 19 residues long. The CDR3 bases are TGTGCCAGCTCAGGAAGAGGAGGCACCTCCAGCTCCTATAATTCACCCCTCCACTTT. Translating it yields CASSGRGGTSSSYNSPLHF.

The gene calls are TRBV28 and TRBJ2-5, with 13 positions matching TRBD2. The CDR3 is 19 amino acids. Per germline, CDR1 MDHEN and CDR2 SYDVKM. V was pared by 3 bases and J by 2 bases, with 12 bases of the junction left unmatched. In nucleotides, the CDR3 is TGTGCCAGCAGTTTTGGATTCGGGACTAGCGGGATCCGGCAAGAGACCCAGTACTTC. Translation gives CASSFGFGTSGIRQETQYF.

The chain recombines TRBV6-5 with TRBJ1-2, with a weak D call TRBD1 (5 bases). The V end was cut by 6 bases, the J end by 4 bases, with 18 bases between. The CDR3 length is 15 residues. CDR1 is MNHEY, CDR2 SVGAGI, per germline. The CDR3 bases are TGTGCCAGCAGCGGTCGTGGGGGGAACGCCTATGGCTACACCTTC. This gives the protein CASSGRGGNAYGYTF.

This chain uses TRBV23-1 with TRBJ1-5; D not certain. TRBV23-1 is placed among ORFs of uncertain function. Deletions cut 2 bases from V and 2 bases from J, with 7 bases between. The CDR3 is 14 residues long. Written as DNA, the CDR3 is TGCGCCAGCAGTCAACAGACATGCAATCAGCCCCAGCATTTT. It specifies CASSQQTCNQPQHF.

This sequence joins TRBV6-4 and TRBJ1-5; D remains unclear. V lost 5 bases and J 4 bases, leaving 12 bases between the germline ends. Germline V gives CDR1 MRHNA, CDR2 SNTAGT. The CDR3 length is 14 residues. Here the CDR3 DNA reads TGTGCCAGCAGTCGCGACGGCGGGAATCAGCCCCAGCATTTT. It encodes CASSRDGGNQPQHF.

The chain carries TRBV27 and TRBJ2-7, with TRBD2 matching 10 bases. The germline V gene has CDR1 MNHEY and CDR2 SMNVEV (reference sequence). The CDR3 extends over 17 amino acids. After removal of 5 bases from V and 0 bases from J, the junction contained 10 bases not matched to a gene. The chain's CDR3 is CASSPSTSGVPSYEQYF. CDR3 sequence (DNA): TGTGCCAGCAGTCCCTCTACTAGCGGGGTTCCCTCCTACGAGCAGTACTTC.

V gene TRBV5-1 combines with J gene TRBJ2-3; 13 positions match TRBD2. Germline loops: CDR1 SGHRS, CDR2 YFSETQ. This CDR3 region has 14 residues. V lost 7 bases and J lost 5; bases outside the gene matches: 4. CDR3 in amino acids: CASGLAGVIDTQYF. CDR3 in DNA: TGCGCCAGCGGACTAGCGGGAGTCATAGATACGCAGTATTTT.

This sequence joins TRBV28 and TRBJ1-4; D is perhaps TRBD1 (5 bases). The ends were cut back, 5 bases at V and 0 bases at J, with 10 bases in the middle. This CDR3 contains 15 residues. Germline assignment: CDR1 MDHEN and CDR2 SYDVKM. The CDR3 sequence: CASSRLTATNEKLFF. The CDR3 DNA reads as TGTGCCAGCAGTCGCTTGACAGCAACTAATGAAAAACTGTTTTTT.

CDR3 sequence reads: CASSTRTKNIQYF. CDR3 bases: TGTGCCAGCAGCACGAGGACCAAAAACATTCAGTACTTC. This chain uses TRBV13 with TRBJ2-4; D is undetermined. The V and J ends lost 5 bases and 2 bases respectively, with 7 bases between them. The CDR3 consists of 13 residues. Germline lookup yields CDR1 PRHDT and CDR2 FYEKMQ (reference sequence). Full variable domain (missing parts from reference TRBV13 and TRBJ2-4): AAGVIQSPRHLIKEKRETATLKCYPIPRHDTVYWYQQGPGQDPQFLISFYEKMQSDKGSIPDRFSAQQFSDYHSELNMSSLELGDSALYFCASSTRTKNIQYFGAGTRLSVL.

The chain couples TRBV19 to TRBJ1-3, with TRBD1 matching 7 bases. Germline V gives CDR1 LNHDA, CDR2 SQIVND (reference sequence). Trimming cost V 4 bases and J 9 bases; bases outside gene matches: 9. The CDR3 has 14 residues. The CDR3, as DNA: TGTGCCAGTAGTACCCCGGGACAGCGTCCCACCATATATTTT. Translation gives CASSTPGQRPTIYF.

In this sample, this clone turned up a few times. This CDR3 is CASSYTGNTEAFF. CDR3 coding DNA: TGTGCCAGCAGTTACACCGGGAACACTGAAGCTTTCTTT. The chain links TRBV6-5 to TRBJ1-1; the D is unclear. Between the trimmed V and J ends, which lost 2 bases and 1 base, there was a span of 5 bases. The germline V gene encodes CDR1 MNHEY and CDR2 SVGAGI. There are 13 residues in the CDR3.

CDR3 in DNA: TGTGCCAGCAGCTTACTGCCTGGGACAGGAGGTTACAATGAGCAGTTCTTC. Its protein product is CASSLLPGTGGYNEQFF. The gene calls are TRBV7-9 and TRBJ2-1; TRBD1 aligns across 8 bases. The CDR3 covers 17 residues. The germline gives CDR1 SEHNR, CDR2 FQNEAQ (reference sequence). V trimming: 2 bases; J trimming: 4 bases; junction bases outside the gene matches: 10.

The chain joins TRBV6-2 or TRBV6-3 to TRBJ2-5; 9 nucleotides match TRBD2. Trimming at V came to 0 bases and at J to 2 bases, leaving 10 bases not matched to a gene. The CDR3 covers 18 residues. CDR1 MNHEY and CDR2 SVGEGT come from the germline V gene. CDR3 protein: CASSYSLGIAGVQETQYF. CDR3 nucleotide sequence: TGTGCCAGCAGTTACTCCCTTGGGATAGCGGGAGTTCAAGAGACCCAGTACTTC.

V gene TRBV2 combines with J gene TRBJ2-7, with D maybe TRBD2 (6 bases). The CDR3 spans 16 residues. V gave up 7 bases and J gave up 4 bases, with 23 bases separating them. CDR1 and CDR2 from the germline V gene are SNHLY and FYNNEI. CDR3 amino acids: CASTRGSAGRGYEQYF. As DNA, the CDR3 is TGTGCCAGCACCCGGGGAAGTGCGGGGCGGGGTTACGAGCAGTACTTC.

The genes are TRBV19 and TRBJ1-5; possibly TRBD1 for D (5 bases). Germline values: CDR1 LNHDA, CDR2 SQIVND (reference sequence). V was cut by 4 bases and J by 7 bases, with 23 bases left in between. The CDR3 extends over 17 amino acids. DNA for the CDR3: TGTGCCAGTAGTAAAGCTCGGTCTGGTAGGGGTTTACAGCCCCAGCATTTT. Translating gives CASSKARSGRGLQPQHF.

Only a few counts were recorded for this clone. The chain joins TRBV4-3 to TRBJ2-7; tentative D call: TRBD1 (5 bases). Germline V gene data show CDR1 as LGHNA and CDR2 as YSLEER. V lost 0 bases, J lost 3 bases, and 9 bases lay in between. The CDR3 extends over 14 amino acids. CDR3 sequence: CASSQEDSSYEQYF. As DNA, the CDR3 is TGCGCCAGCAGCCAAGAAGACAGCAGCTACGAGCAGTACTTC.

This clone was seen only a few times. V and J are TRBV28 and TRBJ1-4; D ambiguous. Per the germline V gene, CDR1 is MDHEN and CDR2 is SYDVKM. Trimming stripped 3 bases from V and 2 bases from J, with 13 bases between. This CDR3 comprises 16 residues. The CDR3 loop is CASSLGREGTNEKLFF. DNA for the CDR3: TGTGCCAGCAGTTTGGGCCGGGAGGGCACTAATGAAAAACTGTTTTTT.

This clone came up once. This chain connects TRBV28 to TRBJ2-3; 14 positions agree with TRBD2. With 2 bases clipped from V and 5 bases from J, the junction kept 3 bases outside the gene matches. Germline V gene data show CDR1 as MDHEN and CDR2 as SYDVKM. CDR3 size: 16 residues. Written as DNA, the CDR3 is TGTGCCAGCAGTTTACTCGGACTAGCGGGGGGAGATACGCAGTATTTT. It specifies CASSLLGLAGGDTQYF.

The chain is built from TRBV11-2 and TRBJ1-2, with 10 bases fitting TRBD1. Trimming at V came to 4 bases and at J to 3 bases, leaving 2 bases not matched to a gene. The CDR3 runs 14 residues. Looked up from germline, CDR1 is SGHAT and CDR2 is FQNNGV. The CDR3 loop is CASSSGQGDYGYTF. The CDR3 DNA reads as TGTGCCAGCAGCTCCGGACAGGGGGACTATGGCTACACCTTC. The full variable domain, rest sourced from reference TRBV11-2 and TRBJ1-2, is EAGVAQSPRYKIIEKRQSVAFWCNPISGHATLYWYQQILGQGPKLLIQFQNNGVVDDSQLPKDRFSAERLKGVDSTLKIQPAKLEDSAVYLCASSSGQGDYGYTFGSGTRLTVV.